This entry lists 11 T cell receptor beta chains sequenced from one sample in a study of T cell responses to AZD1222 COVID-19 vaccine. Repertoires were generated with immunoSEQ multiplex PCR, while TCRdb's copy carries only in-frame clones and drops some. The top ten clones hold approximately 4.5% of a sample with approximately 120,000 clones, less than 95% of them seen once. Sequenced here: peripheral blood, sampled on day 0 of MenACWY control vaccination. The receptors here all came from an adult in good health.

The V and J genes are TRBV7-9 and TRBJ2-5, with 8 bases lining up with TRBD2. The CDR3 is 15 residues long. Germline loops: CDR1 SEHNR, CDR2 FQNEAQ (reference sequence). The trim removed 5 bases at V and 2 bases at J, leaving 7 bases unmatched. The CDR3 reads CASSLVTSGQETQYF. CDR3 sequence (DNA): TGTGCCAGCAGCCTAGTCACTAGCGGACAAGAGACCCAGTACTTC.

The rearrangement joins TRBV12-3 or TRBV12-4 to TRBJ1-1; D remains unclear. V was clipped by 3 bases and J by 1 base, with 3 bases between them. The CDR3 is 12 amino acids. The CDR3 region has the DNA TGTGCCAGCAGTTTTTGGAACACTGAAGCTTTCTTT. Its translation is CASSFWNTEAFF.

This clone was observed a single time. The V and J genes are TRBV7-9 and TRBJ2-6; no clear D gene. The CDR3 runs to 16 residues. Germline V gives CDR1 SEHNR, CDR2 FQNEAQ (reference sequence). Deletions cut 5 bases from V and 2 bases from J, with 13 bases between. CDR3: CASSPHIVAGANVLTF. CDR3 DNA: TGTGCCAGCAGCCCACATATAGTGGCTGGGGCCAACGTCCTGACTTTC.

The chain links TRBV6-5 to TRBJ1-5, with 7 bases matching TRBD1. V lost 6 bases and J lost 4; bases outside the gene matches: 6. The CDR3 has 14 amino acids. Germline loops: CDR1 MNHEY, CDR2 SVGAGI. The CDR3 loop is CASSHGQDNQPQHF. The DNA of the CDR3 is TGTGCCAGCAGCCACGGACAGGATAATCAGCCCCAGCATTTT.

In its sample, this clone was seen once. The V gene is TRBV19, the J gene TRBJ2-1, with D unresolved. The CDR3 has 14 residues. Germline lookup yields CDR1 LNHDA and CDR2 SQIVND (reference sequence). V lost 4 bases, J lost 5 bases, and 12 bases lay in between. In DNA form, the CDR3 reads TGTGCCAGTAGTAGATGGAAGGTGGACAATGAGCAGTTCTTC. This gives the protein CASSRWKVDNEQFF.

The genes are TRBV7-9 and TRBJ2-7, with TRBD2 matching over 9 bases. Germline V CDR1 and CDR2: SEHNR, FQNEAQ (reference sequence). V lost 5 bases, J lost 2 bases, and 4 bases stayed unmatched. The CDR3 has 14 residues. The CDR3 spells CASSVGLAPYEQYF. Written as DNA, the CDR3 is TGTGCCAGCAGCGTGGGACTAGCTCCCTACGAGCAGTACTTC.

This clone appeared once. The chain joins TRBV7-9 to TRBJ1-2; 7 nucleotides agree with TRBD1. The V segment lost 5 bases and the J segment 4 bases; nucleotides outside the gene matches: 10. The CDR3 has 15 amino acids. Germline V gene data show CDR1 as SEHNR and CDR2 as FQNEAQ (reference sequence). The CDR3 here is CASSHAGGGRYGYTF. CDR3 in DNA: TGTGCCAGCAGCCACGCAGGGGGTGGGCGCTATGGCTACACCTTC.

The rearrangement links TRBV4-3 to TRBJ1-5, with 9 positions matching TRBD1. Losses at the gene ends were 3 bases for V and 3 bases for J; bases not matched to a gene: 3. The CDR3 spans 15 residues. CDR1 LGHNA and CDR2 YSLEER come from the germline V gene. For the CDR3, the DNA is TGCGCCAGCAGCCAGGGACAGGGACCCAATCAGCCCCAGCATTTT. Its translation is CASSQGQGPNQPQHF.

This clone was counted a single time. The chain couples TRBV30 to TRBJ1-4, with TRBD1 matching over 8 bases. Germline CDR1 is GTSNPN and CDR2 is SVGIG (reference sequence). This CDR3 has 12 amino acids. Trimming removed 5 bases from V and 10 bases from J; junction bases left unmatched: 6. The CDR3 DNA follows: TGTGCCTGGCGATTAACAGGGGGAAAACTGTTTTTT. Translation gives CAWRLTGGKLFF.

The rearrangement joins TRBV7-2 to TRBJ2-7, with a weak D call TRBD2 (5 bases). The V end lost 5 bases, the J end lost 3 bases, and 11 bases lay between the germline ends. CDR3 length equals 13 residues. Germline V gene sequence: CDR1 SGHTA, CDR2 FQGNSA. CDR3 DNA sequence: TGTGCCAGCAGCCTAACCGGGGACTACGAGCAGTACGTC. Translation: CASSLTGDYEQYV.

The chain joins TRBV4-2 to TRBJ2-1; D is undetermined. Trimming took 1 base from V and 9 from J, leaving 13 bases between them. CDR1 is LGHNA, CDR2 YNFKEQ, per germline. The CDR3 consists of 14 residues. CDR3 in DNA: TGTGCCAGCAGCCAAGCCCTCGGAGATTTTGAGCAGTTCTTC. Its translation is CASSQALGDFEQFF.